This TCR beta chain was sequenced during a study of early T cells in non-severe SARS-CoV-2 infection. Study as a whole: The study sequenced bulk RNA from unsorted whole blood, with chains unpaired.

The protocol attached unique molecular identifiers to individual cDNA molecules. TCRdb re-called the 5' RACE reads with MiXCR, one entry per CDR3 protein. Of about 24,000 distinct CDR3 sequences in the sample, around 3.5% are singletons; the top ten hold about 6%. In germline, CDR1 is MNHEY, CDR2 SMNVEV (reference sequence). The CDR3 runs 15 residues. Trimming cost V 3 bases and J 3 bases, with 11 bases left between them. Overall study findings and caveats: The VDJdb matching leaned toward anti-spike CD8 responses and overlooked private and CD4 specificities.

A remark on this clonotype: Its antigen is undetermined.

Sequenced sample: whole blood. This chain links TRBV27 with TRBJ2-2; possible D gene TRBD2, 5 bases. This receptor was taken from an adult who was a healthcare worker with PCR-confirmed SARS-CoV-2 infection or an uninfected control (not recorded which). Written as DNA, the CDR3 is TGTGCCAGCAGTTTGCAGCCGGGGTACACCGGGGAGCTGTTTTTT. This codes for CASSLQPGYTGELFF.